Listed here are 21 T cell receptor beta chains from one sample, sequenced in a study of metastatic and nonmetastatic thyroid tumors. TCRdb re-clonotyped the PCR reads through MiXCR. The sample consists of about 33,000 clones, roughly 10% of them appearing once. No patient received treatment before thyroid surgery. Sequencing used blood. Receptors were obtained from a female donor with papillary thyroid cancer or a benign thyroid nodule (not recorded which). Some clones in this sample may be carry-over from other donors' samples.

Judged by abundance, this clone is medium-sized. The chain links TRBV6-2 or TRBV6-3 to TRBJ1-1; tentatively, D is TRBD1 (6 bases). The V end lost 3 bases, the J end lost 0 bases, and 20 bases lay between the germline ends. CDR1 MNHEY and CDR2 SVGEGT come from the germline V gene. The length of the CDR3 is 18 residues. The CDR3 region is CASSYSGTSRGVNTEAFF. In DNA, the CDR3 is TGTGCCAGCAGTTATTCCGGGACCTCAAGGGGGGTGAACACTGAAGCTTTCTTT.

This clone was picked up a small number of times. The CDR3: CASSYSSGPGQFFYEQYF. The DNA of the CDR3 is TGTGCCAGCAGTTATTCCTCTGGGCCGGGACAGTTCTTCTACGAGCAGTACTTC. This sequence joins TRBV28 and TRBJ2-7, with TRBD1 identical over 7 bases. Germline CDR1 is MDHEN and CDR2 is SYDVKM. The CDR3 contains 18 residues. V gave up 4 bases and J gave up 3 bases; unmatched junction bases: 18.

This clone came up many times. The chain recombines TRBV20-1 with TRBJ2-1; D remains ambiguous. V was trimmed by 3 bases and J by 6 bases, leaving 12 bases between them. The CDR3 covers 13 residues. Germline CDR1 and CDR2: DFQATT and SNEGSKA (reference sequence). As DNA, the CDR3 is TGCAGTGCTAGCGTTTATACGGGCAATGAGCAGTTCTTC. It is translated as CSASVYTGNEQFF.

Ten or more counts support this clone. DNA of the CDR3: TGTGCCAGCAGTTCGGACCTCCCCTACAATGAGCAGTTCTTC. Protein: CASSSDLPYNEQFF. This sequence joins TRBV6-1 and TRBJ2-1; the D is unclear. The germline gives CDR1 MNHNS, CDR2 SASEGT. V was cut by 5 bases and J by 2 bases, with 10 bases left in between. The CDR3 has 14 residues.

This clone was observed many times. This CDR3 reads CASSPDDRGSTDTQYF. CDR3 sequence (DNA): TGTGCCAGCAGTCCCGACGACAGGGGGAGCACAGATACGCAGTATTTT. The chain has TRBV12-3 or TRBV12-4 and TRBJ2-3; 9 bases agree with TRBD1. The ends lost 5 bases at V and 0 bases at J; junction bases unmatched: 6. The CDR3 runs 16 residues.

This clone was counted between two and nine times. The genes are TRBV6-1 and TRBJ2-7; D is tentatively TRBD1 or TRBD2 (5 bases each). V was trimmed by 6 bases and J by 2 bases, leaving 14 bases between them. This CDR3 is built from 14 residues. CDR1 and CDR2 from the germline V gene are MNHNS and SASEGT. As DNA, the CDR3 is TGTGCCAGCAGCCGGGACCTCGGACCCTACGAGCAGTACTTC. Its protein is CASSRDLGPYEQYF.

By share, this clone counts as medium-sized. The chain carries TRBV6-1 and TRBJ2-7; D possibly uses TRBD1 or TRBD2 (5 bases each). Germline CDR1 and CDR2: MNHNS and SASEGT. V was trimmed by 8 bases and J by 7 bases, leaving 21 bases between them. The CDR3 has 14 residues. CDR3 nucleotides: TGTGCCAGCGCGAGGGACGCCATGAACGGGGAGCAGTACTTC. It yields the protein CASARDAMNGEQYF.

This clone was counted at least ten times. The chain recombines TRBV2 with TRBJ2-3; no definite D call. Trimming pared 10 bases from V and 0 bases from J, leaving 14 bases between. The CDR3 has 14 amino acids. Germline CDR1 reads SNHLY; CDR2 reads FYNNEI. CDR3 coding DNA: TGTGCCATTTCGACCGAGATCAGCACAGATACGCAGTATTTT. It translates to CAISTEISTDTQYF.

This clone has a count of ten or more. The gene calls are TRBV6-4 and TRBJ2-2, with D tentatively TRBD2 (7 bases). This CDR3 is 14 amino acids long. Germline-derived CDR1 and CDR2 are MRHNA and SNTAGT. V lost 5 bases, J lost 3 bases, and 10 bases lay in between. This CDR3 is CASSQGRDTGELFF. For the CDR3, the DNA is TGTGCCAGCAGTCAGGGGAGGGACACCGGGGAGCTGTTTTTT.

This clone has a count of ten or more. The CDR3: CASSVSRDTQYF. CDR3 nucleotide sequence: TGTGCCAGCAGCGTTTCCAGGGATACGCAGTATTTT. The chain recombines TRBV7-2 with TRBJ2-3; unclear D gene. Deletions cut 5 bases from V and 6 bases from J, with 9 bases between. The germline V gene encodes CDR1 SGHTA and CDR2 FQGNSA. The CDR3 loop spans 12 amino acids.

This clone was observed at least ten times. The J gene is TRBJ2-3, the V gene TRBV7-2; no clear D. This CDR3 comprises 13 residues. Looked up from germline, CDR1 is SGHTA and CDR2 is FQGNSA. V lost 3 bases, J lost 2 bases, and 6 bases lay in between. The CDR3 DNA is TGTGCCAGCAGCTTCGGCCTCACAGATACGCAGTATTTT. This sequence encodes CASSFGLTDTQYF.

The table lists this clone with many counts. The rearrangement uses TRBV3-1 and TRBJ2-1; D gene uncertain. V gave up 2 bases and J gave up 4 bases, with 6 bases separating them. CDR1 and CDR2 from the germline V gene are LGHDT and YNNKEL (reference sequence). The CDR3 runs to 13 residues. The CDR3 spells CASSQYVYNEQFF. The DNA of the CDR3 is TGTGCCAGCAGCCAATACGTATACAATGAGCAGTTCTTC.

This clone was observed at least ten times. The CDR3 DNA sequence: TGTGCCTCCAATGTACGGGGTTCGAACACTGAAGCTTTCTTT. Amino acid sequence: CASNVRGSNTEAFF. The rearrangement joins TRBV30 to TRBJ1-1, with unresolved D. The CDR3 length is 14 residues. V gave up 7 bases and J gave up 1 base, with 16 bases separating them. Germline values: CDR1 GTSNPN, CDR2 SVGIG (reference sequence).

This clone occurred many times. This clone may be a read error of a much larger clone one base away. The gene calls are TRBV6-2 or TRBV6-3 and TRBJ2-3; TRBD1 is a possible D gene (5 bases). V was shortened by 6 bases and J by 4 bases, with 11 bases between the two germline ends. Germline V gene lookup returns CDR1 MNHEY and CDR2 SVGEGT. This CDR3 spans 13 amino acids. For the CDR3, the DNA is TGTGCCAGCAGCTCCAGGGTCCCAGATACGCAGTATTTT. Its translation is CASSSRVPDTQYF.

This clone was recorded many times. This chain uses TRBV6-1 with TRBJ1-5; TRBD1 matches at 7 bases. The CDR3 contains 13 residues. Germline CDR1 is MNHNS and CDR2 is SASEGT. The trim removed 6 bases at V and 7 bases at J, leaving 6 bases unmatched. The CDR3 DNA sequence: TGTGCCAGCAGGGACAGGACACGGCAGCCCCAGCATTTT. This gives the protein CASRDRTRQPQHF.

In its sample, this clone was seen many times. The DNA of the CDR3 is TGTGCCAGCTCATCCGATAGCGGTACTAGCACAGATACGCAGTATTTT. Encoded protein: CASSSDSGTSTDTQYF. The chain uses TRBV18 and TRBJ2-3; the D gene is possibly TRBD2 (6 bases). Germline V CDR1 and CDR2: KGHSH, LQKENI. The CDR3 loop spans 16 amino acids. Between the trimmed V and J ends, which lost 5 bases and 0 bases, there was a span of 15 bases.

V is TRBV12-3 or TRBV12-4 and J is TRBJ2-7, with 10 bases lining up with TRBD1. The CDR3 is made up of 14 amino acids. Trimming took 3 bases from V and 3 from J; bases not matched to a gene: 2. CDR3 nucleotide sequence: TGTGCCAGCAGTTTCCGGGACAGGGGCTACGAGCAGTACTTC. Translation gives CASSFRDRGYEQYF.

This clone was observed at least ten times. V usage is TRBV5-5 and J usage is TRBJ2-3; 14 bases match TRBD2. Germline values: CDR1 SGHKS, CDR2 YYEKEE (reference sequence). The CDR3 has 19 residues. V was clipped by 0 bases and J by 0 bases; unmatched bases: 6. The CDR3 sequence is CASSLEGLAGVSSTDTQYF. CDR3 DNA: TGTGCCAGCAGCTTGGAGGGACTAGCGGGAGTCTCTAGCACAGATACGCAGTATTTT.

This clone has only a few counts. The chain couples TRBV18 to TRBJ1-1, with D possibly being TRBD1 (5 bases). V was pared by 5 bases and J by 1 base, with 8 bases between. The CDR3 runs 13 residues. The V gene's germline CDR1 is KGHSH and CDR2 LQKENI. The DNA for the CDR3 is TGTGCCAGCTCAAATGACAGGAACACTGAAGCTTTCTTT. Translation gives CASSNDRNTEAFF.

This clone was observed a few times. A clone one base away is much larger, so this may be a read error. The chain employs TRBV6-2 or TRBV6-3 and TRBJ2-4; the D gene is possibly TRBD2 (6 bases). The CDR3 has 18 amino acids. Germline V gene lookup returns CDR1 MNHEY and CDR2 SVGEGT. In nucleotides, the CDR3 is TGTGCCAGCAGTTACCCCCGAACGACGGGAGTAGCCAAAAACATTAAGTACTTC. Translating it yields CASSYPRTTGVAKNIKYF.

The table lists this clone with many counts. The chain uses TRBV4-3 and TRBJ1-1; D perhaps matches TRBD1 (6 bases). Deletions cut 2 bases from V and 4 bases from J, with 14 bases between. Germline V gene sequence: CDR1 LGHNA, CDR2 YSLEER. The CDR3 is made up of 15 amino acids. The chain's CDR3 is CASSQQQGVSTEAFF. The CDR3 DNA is TGCGCCAGCAGCCAACAACAGGGAGTCTCCACTGAAGCTTTCTTT.